This TCR beta chain was documented in a study of cytomegalovirus exposure and HLA in healthy donors. General study results and limits: In a later analysis, specific HLA alleles were associated with 15,000 to 20,000 TCR beta sequences at a 0.05 false discovery rate. Association of a missense DCLRE1C variant with TCR beta V- and J-gene trimming was reported in a later analysis.

Healthy donors of bone marrow made up the group. Researchers ran the PCR with 60 Vbeta and 13 Jbeta primers. Sequencing was performed with immunoSEQ multiplex PCR; in TCRdb, only in-frame clones are kept and a portion is missing. Of 110,000 to 150,000 clones in the sample, about 77% are singletons; the top ten hold approximately 3.8%. The CDR3 totals 13 residues. The junction had 1 base not matched to a gene; V was cut back by 4 bases and J by 4 bases. Germline V gene lookup returns CDR1 MNHNY and CDR2 SVGAGI (reference sequence). There are a few counts of this clone. Antigen: not known. This sequence was found in a male donor in good health and CMV-seronegative. Sequencing was performed on PBMCs. V gene TRBV6-6 combines with J gene TRBJ1-3; 7 nucleotides match TRBD1. The CDR3 here is CASSLGQGNTIYF. Here the CDR3 DNA reads TGTGCCAGCAGTTTGGGACAGGGAAACACCATATATTTT.